A selection of T cell receptor beta chains follows, all from one sample in a study of blood T cells in healthy people across ages. One entry per CDR3 protein results from TCRdb running MiXCR on the 5' RACE reads. The data contain about 1,400,000 distinct CDR3 sequences, 59% of them singletons. The source material was blood. The origin of the receptors is a man aged 18 to 35 in good health. Both conserved end residues are part of each CDR3. D genes are given only for firm matches. Some rows mark clone size as missing; the rest say once, few, many or name a class of expanded clone.

NA	TRBV12-3/TRBV12-4	few	TRBJ1-4	TGTGCCAGCGGACCGAAAAATGAAAAACTGTTTTTT	CASGPKNEKLFF
TRBD2	TRBV7-9	few	TRBJ2-1	TGTGCCAGCAGCTCCTACGGACTAGCGGGAGGGCCTGAGCAGTTCTTC	CASSSYGLAGGPEQFF
NA	TRBV3-1	NA	TRBJ1-2	TGTGCCAGCAGCCAGCAACAGGACCACTATGGCTACACCTTC	CASSQQQDHYGYTF
NA	TRBV4-3	few	TRBJ2-2	TGCGCCAGCAGCCAGGGGTCAAACACCGGGGAGCTGTTTTTT	CASSQGSNTGELFF
TRBD1	TRBV29-1	few	TRBJ1-5	TGCAGCGTAGGGGACAGGACGCAGCCCCAGCATTTT	CSVGDRTQPQHF
NA	TRBV18	few	TRBJ2-3	TGTGCCAGCTCACCACGGGAGTCAGATACGCAGTATTTT	CASSPRESDTQYF
NA	TRBV29-1	few	TRBJ2-5	TGCAGCGTTGAAATCCGGCGGGTGACCTCCGTGGAGACCCAGTACTTC	CSVEIRRVTSVETQYF
NA	TRBV28	NA	TRBJ2-2	TGTGCCAGCAGTTTCAGGCCCACCGGGGAGCTGTTTTTT	CASSFRPTGELFF
NA	TRBV20-1	NA	TRBJ2-7	TGCAGTGCTAGAACTAATGGGGCCCAGTACTTC	CSARTNGAQYF
NA	TRBV5-6	NA	TRBJ1-1	TGTGCCAGCATCCCCTTCGGATTAACAGGTCACACTGAAGCTTTCTTT	CASIPFGLTGHTEAFF
NA	TRBV29-1	few	TRBJ2-3	TGCAGCGTTAGTCGCTCAGCTGCAGATACGCAGTATTTT	CSVSRSAADTQYF
NA	TRBV3-1	NA	TRBJ2-5	TGTGCCAGCAGCCAAGTAAGGAAAGAGACCCAGTACTTC	CASSQVRKETQYF
NA	TRBV6-6	NA	TRBJ2-5	TGTGCCAGCAGTTACCCCGGTCTGGGGGAGACCCAGTACTTC	CASSYPGLGETQYF
NA	TRBV6-1	NA	TRBJ2-7	TGTGCCGGGGGGATCCACGAGCAGTACTTC	CAGGIHEQYF
NA	TRBV19	NA	TRBJ2-7	TGTGCCAGTAGTCACGGGGCCTGGCTCTACGAGCAGTACTTC	CASSHGAWLYEQYF
TRBD1	TRBV10-3	NA	TRBJ2-7	TGTGCCATCGGACAGGGGGGAGGCGAGCAGTACTTC	CAIGQGGGEQYF
TRBD1	TRBV20-1	NA	TRBJ2-5	TGCAGTGCTAGAGACTACAGGGGCGGAGAGACCCAGTACTTC	CSARDYRGGETQYF
NA	TRBV7-8	NA	TRBJ2-7	TGTGCCAGCAGCTTAGGAGTAACTATACGTACCTACGAGCAGTACTTC	CASSLGVTIRTYEQYF
NA	TRBV27	NA	TRBJ1-2	TGTGCCAGCCGTCTTGGGGGCTACTCCTATGGCTACACCTTC	CASRLGGYSYGYTF
NA	TRBV6-6	few	TRBJ2-6	TGTGCCAGCAGTTACGAGGCAGGTCTCTCTGGGGCCAACGTCCTGACTTTC	CASSYEAGLSGANVLTF
NA	TRBV4-2	NA	TRBJ2-1	TGTGCCAGCAGCCAAGACGTTTCGAAAGGGATCTCCTACAATGAGCAGTTCTTC	CASSQDVSKGISYNEQFF
TRBD1	TRBV9	NA	TRBJ1-4	TGTGCCAGCAGCGTAGGACAGGGGGATATAGAAAAACTGTTTTTT	CASSVGQGDIEKLFF
TRBD2	TRBV7-9	NA	TRBJ2-1	TGTGCCAGCGGCCTCCCCCCCGGGACTAGCGGGAGTTATGAGCAGTTCTTC	CASGLPPGTSGSYEQFF
NA	TRBV27	NA	TRBJ2-5	TGTGCCAGCAGTGGGTTCGGGGGTGAAGAGACCCAGTACTTC	CASSGFGGEETQYF
NA	TRBV7-2	NA	TRBJ2-3	TGTGCCAGCAGCCCCGGGCCCTCCTGGGATACGCAGTATTTT	CASSPGPSWDTQYF
NA	TRBV7-9	NA	TRBJ2-4	TGTGCCAGCAGCCGTCCTGAATTGCTAAACATTCAGTACTTC	CASSRPELLNIQYF
NA	TRBV15	few	TRBJ2-1	TGTGCCACCAGCGGGAGCGGCTACAATGAGCAGTTCTTC	CATSGSGYNEQFF
NA	TRBV2	once	TRBJ2-7	TGTGCCAGCACAGTCGGGGCATACAACTCCTACGAGCAGTACTTC	CASTVGAYNSYEQYF
NA	TRBV6-6	NA	TRBJ1-2	TGTGCCAGCACTCATAACTATGGCTACACCTTC	CASTHNYGYTF
NA	TRBV5-1	once	TRBJ2-6	TGCGCCAGCGATCGCGGCTCCGGGGCCAACGTCCTGACTTTC	CASDRGSGANVLTF
NA	TRBV7-2	once	TRBJ2-3	TGTGCCAGCAGCCCCGACAGTAACACAGATACGCAGTATTTT	CASSPDSNTDTQYF
NA	TRBV20-1	once	TRBJ2-7	TGCAGTGCTAGAGAGCCCAGGGGGGCCGAGCAGTACTTC	CSAREPRGAEQYF
NA	TRBV4-1	once	TRBJ2-7	TGCGCCAGCAGCCAAGAGGGGTTTCGTGGTAGCCGCGAGCAGTACTTC	CASSQEGFRGSREQYF